The 25 T cell receptor beta chains below come from one sample, sequenced in a study of vaccination and CD4 T cells after COVID-19. The study sequenced cultured CD4+ T cell DNA using the Oncomine TCR Beta short-read assay. TCRdb re-called the PCR reads through MiXCR, storing one row per CDR3 protein. The sample holds more than 15,000 distinct CDR3 sequences; around 30% are singletons and the top ten take more than 15%. Treatment reported: roughly 11-day PBMC culture with coronavirus spike peptide pools or control peptides (ViraFEST assay). The antigens for these receptors are not known. The sequencing input was cultured CD4+ T cells from blood. The receptors come from a human donor with COVID-19.

The CDR3 DNA sequence: TGTGCCAGCAGTTTATCCCCGGGACCGGGGTACGAGCAGTACTTC. Its protein is CASSLSPGPGYEQYF. The chain couples TRBV27 to TRBJ2-7; D tentatively fits TRBD1 or TRBD2 (5 bases each). The V gene's germline CDR1 is MNHEY and CDR2 SMNVEV (reference sequence). V lost 0 bases and J lost 4, with 13 bases in between. This CDR3 has 15 residues.

The chain carries TRBV5-5 and TRBJ1-2, with D hard to call. The germline gives CDR1 SGHKS, CDR2 YYEKEE (reference sequence). The CDR3 runs to 16 residues. V was clipped by 0 bases and J by 5 bases, with 17 bases between them. CDR3: CASSLAEDPTTYGYTF. CDR3 bases: TGTGCCAGCAGCTTGGCCGAGGACCCCACAACTTATGGCTACACCTTC.

This chain connects TRBV5-6 to TRBJ2-5, with D unresolved. The CDR3 has 14 amino acids. V was trimmed by 3 bases and J by 2 bases, leaving 11 bases between them. Germline values: CDR1 SGHDT, CDR2 YYEEEE. The CDR3 is CASSSRVEQETQYF. The CDR3 DNA is TGTGCCAGCAGCTCCCGGGTGGAACAAGAGACCCAGTACTTC.

V gene TRBV2 combines with J gene TRBJ2-3, with D possibly called TRBD1 or TRBD2 (6 bases each). Trimming took 2 bases from V and 6 from J, leaving 18 bases between them. The CDR3 spans 16 residues. CDR1 and CDR2 (germline): SNHLY, FYNNEI. The CDR3: CASSESGGLAADTQYF. CDR3 in DNA: TGTGCCAGCAGTGAATCCGGGGGCTTAGCGGCGGATACGCAGTATTTT.

The V and J genes are TRBV5-6 and TRBJ1-5; D gene uncertain. Germline CDR1 and CDR2: SGHDT and YYEEEE. The germline V and J ends were trimmed by 5 bases and 2 bases, with 8 bases remaining between them. There are 13 residues in the CDR3. DNA of the CDR3: TGTGCCAGCAGTGCAATCGGCAATCAGCCCCAGCATTTT. Translating it yields CASSAIGNQPQHF. Full variable domain (rest looked up from reference TRBV5-6 and TRBJ1-5): DAGVTQSPTHLIKTRGQQVTLRCSPKSGHDTVSWYQQALGQGPQFIFQYYEEEERQRGNFPDRFSGHQFPNYSSELNVNALLLGDSALYLCASSAIGNQPQHFGDGTRLSIL.

This clonotype was picked up a small number of times. The rearrangement joins TRBV12-3 or TRBV12-4 to TRBJ2-4, with TRBD1 matching over 8 bases. The CDR3 totals 15 residues. V lost 7 bases and J lost 3; bases outside the gene matches: 8. CDR3 sequence (DNA): TGTGCCAGCATCAGGGGGCGGTATGACAAAAACATTCAGTACTTC. Translating gives CASIRGRYDKNIQYF.

The chain is built from TRBV27 and TRBJ2-1, with 10 bases identical to TRBD2. CDR3 length: 15 amino acids. Trimming at V came to 3 bases and at J to 4 bases, leaving 3 bases not matched to a gene. Germline V CDR1 and CDR2: MNHEY, SMNVEV (reference sequence). The CDR3 protein is CASSFSSGGYNEQFF. The CDR3 DNA follows: TGTGCCAGCAGTTTTTCTAGCGGGGGTTACAATGAGCAGTTCTTC.

This clonotype turned up a few times. This sequence joins TRBV7-2 and TRBJ2-5; 10 bases agree with TRBD2. J gave up 2 bases and V 1 base, and 4 bases lay outside the gene matches. The CDR3 is made up of 16 amino acids. From germline, CDR1 is SGHTA and CDR2 FQGNSA. CDR3 loop: CASSLVASGGQETQYF. CDR3 in DNA: TGTGCCAGCAGCTTAGTGGCTAGCGGGGGTCAAGAGACCCAGTACTTC.

This rearrangement joins TRBV28 to TRBJ2-5; 12 positions agree with TRBD2. CDR3 length: 15 residues. J lost 5 bases, V lost 2 bases, and 3 bases had no gene match. The germline V gene has CDR1 MDHEN and CDR2 SYDVKM. The DNA for the CDR3 is TGTGCCAGCAGTTTACCCGGGACTAGCGGGGAGACCCAGTACTTC. Residues: CASSLPGTSGETQYF.

V usage is TRBV5-1 and J usage is TRBJ2-7, with 9 nucleotides matching TRBD2. Germline V gene lookup returns CDR1 SGHRS and CDR2 YFSETQ. Trimming at V came to 3 bases and at J to 1 base, leaving 11 bases not matched to a gene. The CDR3 is made up of 17 amino acids. The CDR3 loop reads CASSSSGGTSISYEQYF. In DNA form, the CDR3 reads TGCGCCAGCAGCTCGAGCGGGGGGACCTCGATTTCCTACGAGCAGTACTTC.

This clonotype has just a few counts. The chain uses TRBV24-1 and TRBJ2-5; possible D gene TRBD2, 6 bases. The ends were cut back, 4 bases at V and 2 bases at J, with 16 bases in the middle. CDR1 is KGHDR, CDR2 SFDVKD, per germline. The CDR3 runs to 16 residues. Here the CDR3 DNA reads TGTGCCACCAGTGACCCTCGACCCGGACTACAAGAGACCCAGTACTTC. Its translation: CATSDPRPGLQETQYF.

The chain couples TRBV19 to TRBJ1-4; D unclear. CDR3 length: 12 amino acids. Per the germline V gene, CDR1 is LNHDA and CDR2 is SQIVND (reference sequence). Trimming stripped 1 base from V and 8 bases from J, with 5 bases between. CDR3 sequence reads: CASSIVREKLFF. The CDR3 nucleotides read TGTGCCAGTAGTATAGTTAGGGAAAAACTGTTTTTT.

In its sample, this clonotype was seen a few times. This chain connects TRBV7-9 to TRBJ2-7; 7 bases are shared with TRBD2. The V gene end was trimmed by 5 bases and the J gene end by 2 bases; junction bases not matched to a gene: 6. Germline CDR1 SEHNR, CDR2 FQNEAQ (reference sequence). The CDR3 is 14 residues long. CDR3 loop: CASSPRRGAYEQYF. In DNA, the CDR3 is TGTGCCAGCAGCCCCCGACGGGGGGCCTACGAGCAGTACTTC.

The rearrangement uses TRBV27 and TRBJ2-5; no clear D gene. The germline gives CDR1 MNHEY, CDR2 SMNVEV (reference sequence). CDR3 size: 13 residues. V lost 6 bases, J lost 7 bases, and 15 bases lay in between. CDR3 coding DNA: TGTGCCAGCAGCCTGGACGTCCGAGGGACCCAGTACTTC. It yields the protein CASSLDVRGTQYF.

The chain uses TRBV11-2 and TRBJ1-5; D is undetermined. Germline assignment: CDR1 SGHAT and CDR2 FQNNGV. The CDR3 contains 13 residues. V gave up 4 bases and J gave up 0 bases, with 4 bases separating them. The CDR3: CASSSYSNQPQHF. CDR3 bases: TGTGCCAGCAGCTCTTATAGCAATCAGCCCCAGCATTTT.

This clonotype was detected only a few times. The J gene is TRBJ1-1, the V gene TRBV6-1, with unresolved D. The CDR3 covers 15 residues. Germline V gene lookup returns CDR1 MNHNS and CDR2 SASEGT. Trimming took 6 bases from V and 6 from J, leaving 20 bases between them. CDR3 sequence (DNA): TGTGCCAGCAGAACCTCCCGGGCCTCTATGGCTGAAGCTTTCTTT. Translation gives CASRTSRASMAEAFF.

V gene TRBV7-2 combines with J gene TRBJ1-2, with 9 nucleotides matching TRBD1. Trimming removed 3 bases from V and 6 bases from J; junction bases left unmatched: 2. This CDR3 contains 13 residues. Germline assignment: CDR1 SGHTA and CDR2 FQGNSA. The CDR3, as DNA: TGTGCCAGCAGCTTTAGGACAGGGGATGGCTACACCTTC. Amino acids: CASSFRTGDGYTF.

Judged by abundance, this clonotype is medium-sized. The chain employs TRBV6-2 or TRBV6-3 and TRBJ1-5; the D gene is possibly TRBD1 (6 bases). V was cut by 2 bases and J by 9 bases, with 17 bases left in between. This CDR3 spans 15 amino acids. Germline V gives CDR1 MNHEY, CDR2 SVGEGT. This chain's CDR3 is CASSYVFGQGRPQHF. The CDR3 DNA is TGTGCCAGCAGTTACGTATTCGGGCAGGGGAGGCCCCAGCATTTT.

This clonotype was seen a few times. The genes are TRBV5-8 and TRBJ1-5; possible D gene TRBD1, 5 bases. This CDR3 spans 15 amino acids. Germline assignment: CDR1 SGHTS and CDR2 YDEGEE. The germline V and J ends were trimmed by 0 bases and 3 bases, with 10 bases remaining between them. CDR3 amino acids: CASSLGRDVNQPQHF. The CDR3 DNA is TGTGCCAGCAGCTTGGGCCGGGACGTCAATCAGCCCCAGCATTTT.

The chain employs TRBV7-9 and TRBJ2-2; 8 bases are shared with TRBD1. The CDR3 is made up of 16 amino acids. The germline V gene has CDR1 SEHNR and CDR2 FQNEAQ (reference sequence). V gave up 1 base and J gave up 5 bases; unmatched junction bases: 6. The chain's CDR3 is CASSLDVGQGTGELFF. The CDR3, as DNA: TGTGCCAGCAGCTTAGACGTAGGACAGGGAACCGGGGAGCTGTTTTTT.

This clonotype was observed a handful of times. The chain employs TRBV29-1 and TRBJ2-7; D is unclear. Trimming took 5 bases from V and 2 from J, leaving 13 bases between them. CDR3 length: 13 amino acids. Per germline, CDR1 SQVTM and CDR2 ANQGSEA. CDR3 in amino acids: CSVQGLLTYEQYF. The CDR3 nucleotides read TGCAGCGTTCAAGGGTTACTTACCTACGAGCAGTACTTC.

The chain combines TRBV11-1 with TRBJ2-1; D is unresolved. The germline CDR1 and CDR2 sequences are SGHAT and FQDESV (reference sequence). Trimming took 3 bases from V and 0 from J, leaving 12 bases between them. The CDR3 is made up of 16 amino acids. The CDR3, as DNA: TGTGCCAGCAGCTTGGCCCCCCGAAGCTCCTACAATGAGCAGTTCTTC. Encoded protein: CASSLAPRSSYNEQFF.

This clonotype has more than one count but fewer than ten. V is TRBV27 and J is TRBJ1-2, with no clear D. The CDR3 is 13 residues long. With 2 bases removed from V and 1 base from J, the gap between germline ends came to 5 bases. CDR1 MNHEY and CDR2 SMNVEV come from the germline V gene (reference sequence). The CDR3 is CASSLTYNYGYTF. The CDR3, as DNA: TGTGCCAGCAGTTTAACTTATAACTATGGCTACACCTTC.

J is TRBJ2-1 and V is TRBV5-4, with TRBD2 matching over 13 bases. The germline V gene has CDR1 SGHNT and CDR2 YYREEE (reference sequence). The ends lost 4 bases at V and 6 bases at J; junction bases unmatched: 7. The CDR3 loop spans 16 amino acids. CDR3 nucleotides: TGTGCCAGCAGCGGTGGGGGGACTAGCGGGGTCAATGAGCAGTTCTTC. This encodes CASSGGGTSGVNEQFF.

The chain employs TRBV21-1 and TRBJ2-7. TRBV21-1 is classified as a pseudogene. This CDR3 contains 15 residues. The CDR3 loop is CASTQTVQRVYEQYF. DNA for the CDR3: TGTGCCAGCACCCAAACCGTCCAAAGGGTCTACGAGCAGTACTTC.